The TCR beta chain described here comes from a study of blood T cell repertoires in COVID-19. Overall study: Collection of acute and convalescent COVID-19 samples took place in the United States, Italy and Spain. The analysed material was cDNA or gDNA that came from T cells, B-cell-depleted T cells, or PBMCs.

Generated by immunoSEQ multiplex PCR, the TCRdb table keeps only in-frame clones and is missing some. The sample lists 200,000 to 250,000 clones; just over 85% were seen once. This clone was counted a single time. The V and J ends lost 10 bases and 2 bases, in that order; junction bases with no gene match: 11. The germline V gene has CDR1 LNHDA and CDR2 SQIVND (reference sequence). This CDR3 region has 18 residues. Across about 22 US areas, participants ranged in age from about 18 to 90 years. Donors were grouped by their self-reported clinical history. Sequencing was done on a sample of PBMCs or T cells enriched from blood (not recorded which). This chain joins TRBV19 and TRBJ2-1, with TRBD2 matching 16 bases. The TCR comes from a woman in her thirties or forties with acute COVID-19. The CDR3 is CAISPGTSGRAPYNEQFF. CDR3 DNA sequence: TGTGCCATATCTCCCGGGACTAGCGGGAGGGCCCCCTACAATGAGCAGTTCTTC.